This entry features one T cell receptor (beta chain) sequence. CDR3 length: 16 amino acids. From germline, CDR1 is SGHKS and CDR2 YYEKEE (reference sequence). The V gene end was trimmed by 3 bases and the J gene end by 1 base; junction bases not matched to a gene: 5. TCR beta libraries were made by quantitative 5'-RACE with molecular barcodes. TCRdb reanalysed the 5' RACE reads using MiXCR and keeps one entry per CDR3 protein. The repertoire has nearly 250,000 distinct CDR3 sequences, roughly a third of them found once; the top ten carry roughly 4.2%. The sample belongs to a study of CD8 T cells in ankylosing spondylitis.

Sequenced input: blood, either unsorted or a sorted T cell fraction (not recorded which). The origin of this receptor is a male donor with ankylosing spondylitis or in good health (not recorded which). The chain has TRBV5-5 and TRBJ1-4; the match to TRBD1 covers 8 bases. The CDR3 nucleotides read TGTGCCAGCAGCTCACAGGGGGGGCTAACTAATGAAAAACTGTTTTTT. Translated: CASSSQGGLTNEKLFF.